Below are 25 T cell receptor beta chains sequenced from a single sample in a study of OX40 agonist ivuxolimab in advanced cancers. Clones were sequenced by immunoSEQ multiplex PCR, and TCRdb holds only the in-frame ones, with some missing. The sample consists of fewer than 65,000 clones, roughly 90% of them appearing once. The input for sequencing was CD4+ or CD8+ T cells sorted from blood, taken in a trial of the OX40 agonist ivuxolimab. Receptor source: an adult with an advanced solid tumor such as melanoma, head and neck, liver or kidney cancer.

This clone has only a few counts. The chain is built from TRBV2 and TRBJ2-1, with 7 positions matching TRBD2. The germline V gene has CDR1 SNHLY and CDR2 FYNNEI. The CDR3 spans 16 residues. Germline trimming cut 1 base from V and 0 bases from J; bases unmatched to any gene: 3. The CDR3 protein is CASSEGGGGSYNEQFF. The DNA for the CDR3 is TGTGCCAGCAGTGAAGGCGGCGGGGGCTCCTACAATGAGCAGTTCTTC.

A single count supports this clone. The rearrangement links TRBV19 to TRBJ1-5, with unresolved D. CDR1 and CDR2 from the germline V gene are LNHDA and SQIVND (reference sequence). CDR3 length: 13 residues. Trimming pared 7 bases from V and 5 bases from J, leaving 12 bases between. CDR3 DNA: TGTGCCAGTAACCCACAGACCCATCAGCCCCAGCATTTT. Amino acids: CASNPQTHQPQHF.

The chain recombines TRBV9 with TRBJ2-1; TRBD2 is a possible D gene (6 bases). The ends were cut back, 4 bases at V and 7 bases at J, with 18 bases in the middle. The CDR3 extends over 15 amino acids. From germline, CDR1 is SGDLS and CDR2 YYNGEE. The CDR3 spells CASSPIRAGRNEQFF. Here the CDR3 DNA reads TGTGCCAGCAGCCCTATTCGGGCAGGGAGGAATGAGCAGTTCTTC.

The chain combines TRBV18 with TRBJ1-2; D uncertain. V shed 0 bases and J shed 9 bases, with 14 bases lying between them. The CDR3 spans 14 residues. In germline, CDR1 is KGHSH, CDR2 LQKENI. In DNA, the CDR3 is TGTGCCAGCTCACCACCAGCAACTAGAAATCGCTACACCTTC. This gives the protein CASSPPATRNRYTF.

A remark on this clone: Distinct nucleotide sequences in the sample also encode this CDR3. Here the CDR3 reads CASSYSGLAGVYNEQFF. For the CDR3, the DNA is TGTGCCAGCAGTTACTCGGGACTAGCGGGAGTCTACAATGAGCAGTTCTTC. The chain carries TRBV2 and TRBJ2-1, with 14 bases aligning to TRBD2. Germline V gene sequence: CDR1 SNHLY, CDR2 FYNNEI. Unmatched junction bases numbered 6, after V lost 5 bases and J lost 3 bases. The CDR3 extends over 17 amino acids. The variable domain in full, with the rest retrieved from reference TRBV2 and TRBJ2-1, is EPEVTQTPSHQVTQMGQEVILRCVPISNHLYFYWYRQILGQKVEFLVSFYNNEISEKSEIFDDQFSVERPDGSNFTLKIRSTKLEDSAMYFCASSYSGLAGVYNEQFFGPGTRLTVL.

V gene TRBV5-4 combines with J gene TRBJ2-5, with 9 bases lining up with TRBD2. CDR1 and CDR2 from the germline V gene are SGHNT and YYREEE (reference sequence). Losses at the gene ends were 1 base for V and 2 bases for J; bases not matched to a gene: 6. This CDR3 spans 16 amino acids. CDR3 in amino acids: CASSLKPSGIQETQYF. The CDR3 DNA reads TGTGCCAGCAGCTTGAAGCCTAGCGGGATACAAGAGACCCAGTACTTC. Full variable domain (outside the CDR3, taken from reference TRBV5-4 and TRBJ2-5): ETGVTQSPTHLIKTRGQQVTLRCSSQSGHNTVSWYQQALGQGPQFIFQYYREEENGRGNFPPRFSGLQFPNYSSELNVNALELDDSALYLCASSLKPSGIQETQYFGPGTRLLVL.

This rearrangement joins TRBV10-2 to TRBJ2-3; D remains unclear. V lost 7 bases and J lost 0, with 8 bases in between. This CDR3 spans 13 amino acids. Germline assignment: CDR1 WSHSY and CDR2 SAAADI. CDR3 amino acids: CASMGGSTDTQYF. Written as DNA, the CDR3 is TGCGCCAGCATGGGTGGCAGCACAGATACGCAGTATTTT.

The rearrangement joins TRBV4-1 to TRBJ2-5; 7 bases fit TRBD2. The germline gives CDR1 MGHRA, CDR2 YSYEKL. The V and J ends lost 1 base and 5 bases, in that order; junction bases with no gene match: 4. The CDR3 length is 14 residues. For the CDR3, the DNA is TGCGCCAGCAGCCAAGGGCGGGGAGGGGAGACCCAGTACTTC. Encoded protein: CASSQGRGGETQYF.

The chain uses TRBV19 and TRBJ1-1; 8 bases align to TRBD1. V lost 5 bases, J lost 0 bases, and 2 bases stayed unmatched. The CDR3 contains 14 residues. CDR1 and CDR2 (germline): LNHDA, SQIVND (reference sequence). The CDR3 here is CASSATGVNTEAFF. The CDR3 coding sequence is TGTGCCAGTAGTGCGACAGGGGTGAACACTGAAGCTTTCTTT.

V usage is TRBV7-9 and J usage is TRBJ2-7; possibly TRBD2 for D (5 bases). The CDR3 has 14 amino acids. The germline V and J ends were trimmed by 3 bases and 3 bases, with 12 bases remaining between them. Germline V CDR1 and CDR2: SEHNR, FQNEAQ (reference sequence). Here the CDR3 DNA reads TGTGCCAGCAGCTTGAGCGGAACCTACTACGAGCAGTACTTC. Encoded protein: CASSLSGTYYEQYF.

The genes are TRBV7-9 and TRBJ1-3; 7 nucleotides line up with TRBD1. The CDR3 contains 15 residues. Germline assignment: CDR1 SEHNR and CDR2 FQNEAQ (reference sequence). The ends lost 5 bases at V and 0 bases at J; junction bases unmatched: 4. The CDR3 nucleotides read TGTGCCAGCAGCCGGGACAGCACCTCTGGAAACACCATATATTTT. Its protein product is CASSRDSTSGNTIYF.

The V call is TRBV11-2, the J call TRBJ1-2, with TRBD1 identical over 9 bases. Germline V lookup: CDR1 SGHAT, CDR2 FQNNGV. J gave up 5 bases and V 2 bases, and 12 bases lay outside the gene matches. This CDR3 is 17 amino acids long. CDR3 sequence reads: CASSLSSGTGFGYGYTF. The CDR3 bases are TGTGCCAGCAGCTTATCCTCCGGGACAGGGTTTGGGTATGGCTACACCTTC.

The rearrangement uses TRBV21-1 and TRBJ1-5; the listed D gene, TRBD1, was not tested against the DNA. TRBV21-1 is annotated as a pseudogene. The CDR3 is 17 residues long. This CDR3 reads CASSSHRVKGCDQPQHF. The CDR3 region has the DNA TGTGCCAGCAGCTCCCACAGGGTAAAGGGATGCGATCAGCCCCAGCATTTT.

The chain links TRBV2 to TRBJ1-4; D gene ambiguous. V lost 3 bases, J lost 0 bases, and 8 bases lay in between. This CDR3 has 15 residues. The germline V gene has CDR1 SNHLY and CDR2 FYNNEI. The CDR3 is CASSDGRATNEKLFF. As DNA, the CDR3 is TGTGCCAGCAGTGATGGGAGGGCAACTAATGAAAAACTGTTTTTT.

The rearrangement uses TRBV5-1 and TRBJ2-7; 8 bases are shared with TRBD2. V lost 1 base and J lost 6; bases outside the gene matches: 9. The CDR3 covers 15 residues. Per the germline V gene, CDR1 is SGHRS and CDR2 is YFSETQ. CDR3 DNA: TGCGCCAGCAGCTTGTTTCGGGAGGGCCCTCGCGAGCAGTACTTC. Its translation is CASSLFREGPREQYF.

This chain links TRBV7-9 with TRBJ1-4; the D gene is possibly TRBD1 (6 bases). The CDR3 is 15 residues long. CDR1 and CDR2 (germline): SEHNR, FQNEAQ (reference sequence). Trimming took off 2 bases at V and 8 bases at J, with 15 bases between the two ends. The CDR3 bases are TGTGCCAGCAGCTTATTGGGGGCCGCACGAGAAAAACTGTTTTTT. Residues: CASSLLGAAREKLFF. The variable domain in full, with the rest retrieved from reference TRBV7-9 and TRBJ1-4, is DTGVSQNPRHKITKRGQNVTFRCDPISEHNRLYWYRQTLGQGPEFLTYFQNEAQLEKSRLLSDRFSAERPKGSFSTLEIQRTEQGDSAMYLCASSLLGAAREKLFFGSGTQLSVL.

The chain recombines TRBV6-6 with TRBJ2-5; D ambiguous. The J call is in doubt because the DNA end fits TRBJ2-7 better. CDR1 is MNHNY and CDR2 is SVGAGI in the germline V gene (reference sequence). CDR3 size: 12 residues. CDR3 DNA: TGTGCCAGCAGTGCCAGAACCTACGAGCAGTACTTC. Protein sequence: CASSARTYEQYF.

The count of this clone is one. The J gene is TRBJ2-5, the V gene TRBV2; tentatively, D is TRBD2 (5 bases). The CDR3 has 16 residues. The germline CDR1 and CDR2 sequences are SNHLY and FYNNEI. With 6 bases removed from V and 2 bases from J, the gap between germline ends came to 19 bases. The CDR3: CASSSYRRGSQETQYF. DNA of the CDR3: TGTGCCAGCAGCTCATACCGACGGGGATCACAAGAGACCCAGTACTTC.

The chain joins TRBV7-9 to TRBJ1-1; possible D gene TRBD1, 6 bases. Germline loops: CDR1 SEHNR, CDR2 FQNEAQ (reference sequence). Trimming removed 2 bases from V and 0 bases from J, with 16 bases in between. This CDR3 region has 17 residues. The CDR3: CASSLRARGGMNTEAFF. Written as DNA, the CDR3 is TGTGCCAGCAGCTTAAGGGCCCGGGGGGGCATGAACACTGAAGCTTTCTTT.

The genes are TRBV5-1 and TRBJ2-1; 7 bases agree with TRBD1. This CDR3 has 16 amino acids. CDR1 SGHRS and CDR2 YFSETQ come from the germline V gene. After removal of 4 bases from V and 1 base from J, the junction contained 8 bases not matched to a gene. CDR3 loop: CASSPQTGKSYNEQFF. The CDR3, as DNA: TGCGCCAGCAGCCCCCAGACAGGGAAATCCTACAATGAGCAGTTCTTC. The full variable domain, its missing parts supplied by reference TRBV5-1 and TRBJ2-1, is KAGVTQTPRYLIKTRGQQVTLSCSPISGHRSVSWYQQTPGQGLQFLFEYFSETQRNKGNFPGRFSGRQFSNSRSEMNVSTLELGDSALYLCASSPQTGKSYNEQFFGPGTRLTVL.

The chain employs TRBV29-1 and TRBJ2-7, with 15 bases that match TRBD2. The J segment lost 2 bases and the V segment lost 6 bases, leaving 5 bases of the junction unmatched. The germline V gene encodes CDR1 SQVTM and CDR2 ANQGSEA. There are 15 residues in the CDR3. The CDR3 region is CSVSGLAGGAYEQYF. The CDR3 DNA follows: TGCAGCGTCTCTGGACTAGCGGGAGGGGCCTACGAGCAGTACTTC.

This clone was seen just once. The genes are TRBV7-9 and TRBJ1-1, with D possibly being TRBD1 (6 bases). This CDR3 is 14 amino acids long. V dropped 7 bases and J dropped 2 bases, with 14 bases sitting between them. Germline loops: CDR1 SEHNR, CDR2 FQNEAQ (reference sequence). The CDR3: CASTPGHGNTEAFF. The CDR3 DNA is TGTGCCAGCACCCCGGGACACGGTAACACTGAAGCTTTCTTT. The variable domain in full, completed from reference TRBV7-9 and TRBJ1-1, reads DTGVSQNPRHKITKRGQNVTFRCDPISEHNRLYWYRQTLGQGPEFLTYFQNEAQLEKSRLLSDRFSAERPKGSFSTLEIQRTEQGDSAMYLCASTPGHGNTEAFFGQGTRLTVV.

There are a few counts of this clone. The chain combines TRBV10-3 with TRBJ2-1, with 10 bases identical to TRBD2. With V trimmed by 4 bases and J by 7 bases, 10 bases remained unmatched. The CDR3 runs to 16 residues. Germline V lookup: CDR1 ENHRY, CDR2 SYGVKD. The CDR3 DNA follows: TGTGCCATCAGTGGGGCTAGCGGGAGTTCTCAAAATGAGCAGTTCTTC. Translated: CAISGASGSSQNEQFF.

This chain uses TRBV28 with TRBJ1-6; unclear D gene. Between the trimmed V and J ends, which lost 1 base and 0 bases, there was a span of 10 bases. The V gene's germline CDR1 is MDHEN and CDR2 SYDVKM. The CDR3 extends over 17 amino acids. CDR3 DNA sequence: TGTGCCAGCAGTTTATATCCGACGAGCTCCTATAATTCACCCCTCCACTTT. The encoded protein is CASSLYPTSSYNSPLHF.

The chain couples TRBV16 to TRBJ1-5; possibly TRBD1 for D (6 bases). Germline lookup yields CDR1 KGHSY and CDR2 FQNENV. The CDR3 has 15 residues. The V gene lost 4 bases and the J gene lost 3 bases, with 13 bases spanning the gap. The DNA for the CDR3 is TGTGCCAGCAGCCGCACAGGGAGAAACAATCAGCCCCAGCATTTT. It translates to CASSRTGRNNQPQHF.